The 21 T cell receptor beta chains presented below share a single source sample, sequenced in a study of chemoradiotherapy in HPV16-positive cancers. The repertoire was sequenced with immunoSEQ multiplex PCR; TCRdb's copy has only in-frame clones and lacks some. The sample consists of some 31,000 clones, 91% of them appearing once. The source material was blood, sampled from a patient who underwent chemoradiotherapy. These TCRs come from a human donor with HPV-associated anogenital cancer.

The chain joins TRBV27 to TRBJ2-2, with D uncertain. This CDR3 is built from 17 residues. V dropped 3 bases and J dropped 3 bases, with 17 bases sitting between them. The V gene's germline CDR1 is MNHEY and CDR2 SMNVEV (reference sequence). The CDR3, as DNA: TGTGCCAGCAGTTTCTCCGTACGAACTACCGACACCGGGGAGCTGTTTTTT. Residues: CASSFSVRTTDTGELFF.

The chain uses TRBV2 and TRBJ1-5; TRBD1 is a possible D gene (5 bases). Per the germline V gene, CDR1 is SNHLY and CDR2 is FYNNEI. With 4 bases removed from V and 3 bases from J, the gap between germline ends came to 7 bases. There are 13 residues in the CDR3. Written as DNA, the CDR3 is TGTGCCAGCAGTGCGGGACCCAATCAGCCCCAGCATTTT. Its protein product is CASSAGPNQPQHF.

The chain employs TRBV5-1 and TRBJ2-6; 7 nucleotides match TRBD2. After removal of 0 bases from V and 2 bases from J, the junction contained 2 bases not matched to a gene. From germline, CDR1 is SGHRS and CDR2 YFSETQ. This CDR3 is built from 16 residues. The DNA for the CDR3 is TGCGCCAGCAGCTTGGTGGCGGGGGCTGGGGCCAACGTCCTGACTTTC. This sequence encodes CASSLVAGAGANVLTF.

About this clone itself: Its ends do not fully match the called genes, so a read error is possible. The chain couples TRBV7-7 to TRBJ2-3; maybe TRBD1 (6 bases). This CDR3 is 15 amino acids long. Per the germline V gene, CDR1 is SSHAT and CDR2 is FNYEAQ (reference sequence). CDR3 amino acids: CASSYGQSGTDTQYF. The CDR3 nucleotides read TGTGCTAGCAGCTACGGACAGTCTGGCACAGATACGCAGTATTTT. Supplemented by reference TRBV7-7 and TRBJ2-3, the full variable domain reads GAGVSQSPRYKVTKRGQDVTLRCDPISSHATLYWYQQALGQGPEFLTYFNYEAQPDKSGLPSDRFSAERPEGSISTLTIQRTEQRDSAMYRCASSYGQSGTDTQYFGPGTRLTVL.

This chain connects TRBV10-1 to TRBJ1-4, with D perhaps matching TRBD1 (5 bases). The V and J ends lost 2 bases and 3 bases respectively, with 13 bases between them. The V gene's germline CDR1 is WNHNN and CDR2 SYGVQD (reference sequence). CDR3 length equals 16 residues. CDR3 sequence: CASSEIWGSANEKLFF. The CDR3 bases are TGCGCCAGCAGTGAGATTTGGGGGTCAGCTAATGAAAAACTGTTTTTT.

The J gene is TRBJ1-1, the V gene TRBV5-4, with D possibly TRBD1 on 6 matching bases. Trimming took off 1 base at V and 10 bases at J, with 17 bases between the two ends. Per germline, CDR1 SGHNT and CDR2 YYREEE (reference sequence). The CDR3 contains 14 residues. The CDR3: CASSLSGGGGGAFF. CDR3 nucleotide sequence: TGTGCCAGCAGCTTGTCGGGGGGAGGGGGAGGAGCTTTCTTT.

The V and J genes are TRBV2 and TRBJ1-1; no definite D call. V lost 2 bases, J lost 4 bases, and 8 bases lay in between. The CDR3 covers 13 residues. CDR1 is SNHLY, CDR2 FYNNEI, per germline. The CDR3 loop is CASSERGSTEAFF. The CDR3 bases are TGTGCCAGCAGTGAAAGAGGGAGCACTGAAGCTTTCTTT.

This clone has just one count. This chain links TRBV11-2 with TRBJ2-3; TRBD2 aligns across 8 bases. The CDR3 has 16 amino acids. V was pared by 1 base and J by 8 bases, with 11 bases of the junction left unmatched. Germline CDR1 SGHAT, CDR2 FQNNGV. The CDR3 DNA reads TGTGCCAGCAGCTTAGTTTCCGGGAGGGCCGTTGGTACGCAGTATTTT. Protein: CASSLVSGRAVGTQYF.

The J gene is TRBJ2-3, the V gene TRBV9; no clear D gene. Germline V gene sequence: CDR1 SGDLS, CDR2 YYNGEE. V was pared by 4 bases and J by 3 bases, with 12 bases between. CDR3 length: 14 amino acids. This CDR3 reads CASSLSHSTDTQYF. As DNA, the CDR3 is TGTGCCAGCAGCCTATCACATAGTACAGATACGCAGTATTTT. Variable domain in full (rest from reference TRBV9 and TRBJ2-3): DSGVTQTPKHLITATGQRVTLRCSPRSGDLSVYWYQQSLDQGLQFLIQYYNGEERAKGNILERFSAQQFPDLHSELNLSSLELGDSALYFCASSLSHSTDTQYFGPGTRLTVL.

This chain links TRBV6-6 with TRBJ1-5; D is unclear. CDR1 is MNHNY and CDR2 is SVGAGI in the germline V gene (reference sequence). This CDR3 region has 15 residues. V was cut by 5 bases and J by 4 bases, with 15 bases left in between. The CDR3 nucleotides read TGTGCCAGCAGTCGGCAGGTGTCCCCAAATCAGCCCCAGCATTTT. It is translated as CASSRQVSPNQPQHF.

This clone appeared once. The chain combines TRBV28 with TRBJ1-1, with D maybe TRBD1 (5 bases). This CDR3 has 16 amino acids. Trimming removed 2 bases at V and 4 bases at J, with 17 bases between. Germline values: CDR1 MDHEN, CDR2 SYDVKM. This CDR3 is CASSLEGDWASTEAFF. The CDR3 coding sequence is TGTGCCAGCAGTTTAGAAGGGGATTGGGCGTCCACTGAAGCTTTCTTT.

The chain recombines TRBV7-2 with TRBJ2-3, with D hard to call. Germline V gene sequence: CDR1 SGHTA, CDR2 FQGNSA. The CDR3 has 14 amino acids. V lost 7 bases to trimming and J lost 2 bases, with 13 bases between them. CDR3 residues: CASTSKGNTDTQYF. As DNA, the CDR3 is TGTGCCAGCACCTCTAAGGGCAACACAGATACGCAGTATTTT.

The V and J genes are TRBV14 and TRBJ2-3, with D maybe TRBD1 (5 bases). The CDR3 totals 17 residues. Germline V lookup: CDR1 SGHDN, CDR2 FVKESK. V was cut by 0 bases and J by 4 bases, with 17 bases left in between. The CDR3 DNA reads as TGTGCCAGCAGCCAAGATCATTTAGACAGAAGGGCAGATACGCAGTATTTT. This gives the protein CASSQDHLDRRADTQYF.

The chain links TRBV7-2 to TRBJ1-2, with D unresolved. The CDR3 is 12 amino acids. With 5 bases removed from V and 4 bases from J, the gap between germline ends came to 8 bases. Germline V gene data show CDR1 as SGHTA and CDR2 as FQGNSA. CDR3 DNA sequence: TGTGCCAGCAGCCCTAAGGTCTATGGCTACACCTTC. Translated, it gives CASSPKVYGYTF.

This clone was counted a single time. The rearrangement links TRBV6-5 to TRBJ2-5; the D gene is possibly TRBD2 (5 bases). Germline V gene lookup returns CDR1 MNHEY and CDR2 SVGAGI. Trimming stripped 2 bases from V and 5 bases from J, with 18 bases between. This CDR3 has 16 amino acids. This chain's CDR3 is CASSYHYEGAKETQYF. CDR3 DNA: TGTGCCAGCAGTTACCACTATGAGGGAGCGAAGGAGACCCAGTACTTC.

J is TRBJ2-7 and V is TRBV7-6; 8 nucleotides line up with TRBD1. The germline CDR1 and CDR2 sequences are SGHVS and FNYEAQ. This CDR3 comprises 14 residues. Unmatched junction bases numbered 6, after V lost 3 bases and J lost 5 bases. For the CDR3, the DNA is TGTGCCAGCAGCTTGGGGACAGGATCGAACGAGCAGTACTTC. It is translated as CASSLGTGSNEQYF.

The rearrangement links TRBV4-3 to TRBJ2-7; 7 positions match TRBD1. Germline V gene lookup returns CDR1 LGHNA and CDR2 YSLEER. J gave up 2 bases and V 4 bases, and 8 bases lay outside the gene matches. The CDR3 is 15 amino acids. The CDR3 DNA is TGCGCCAGCAGCCTAGGACAGGACCAACCCTACGAGCAGTACTTC. It specifies CASSLGQDQPYEQYF.

This chain uses TRBV9 with TRBJ1-3; D gene ambiguous. The CDR3 loop spans 14 amino acids. The ends were cut back, 2 bases at V and 3 bases at J, with 9 bases in the middle. The V gene's germline CDR1 is SGDLS and CDR2 YYNGEE. In nucleotides, the CDR3 is TGTGCCAGCAGCGTCCGGCCTTATGGAAACACCATATATTTT. Amino acid sequence: CASSVRPYGNTIYF.

The chain's CDR3 is CATSREMSSYEQYF. DNA of the CDR3: TGTGCCACCAGCAGAGAAATGAGTTCCTACGAGCAGTACTTC. The chain uses TRBV15 and TRBJ2-7; D gene ambiguous. There are 14 residues in the CDR3. V lost 0 bases and J 1 base, leaving 7 bases between the germline ends. CDR1 is LNHNV, CDR2 YYDKDF, per germline (reference sequence).

The V call is TRBV7-8, the J call TRBJ2-7; no reliable D call. V lost 2 bases to trimming and J lost 2 bases, with 13 bases between them. The CDR3 is 15 residues long. Germline V gene data show CDR1 as SGHVS and CDR2 as FQNEAQ. The CDR3 region is CASSLFGRIPYEQYF. CDR3 DNA sequence: TGTGCCAGCAGCTTATTTGGACGGATTCCCTACGAGCAGTACTTC.

The chain combines TRBV6-1 with TRBJ2-7; 10 bases align to TRBD1. CDR1 and CDR2 (germline): MNHNS, SASEGT. The CDR3 consists of 15 residues. The trim removed 5 bases at V and 4 bases at J, leaving 8 bases unmatched. The CDR3: CASSKGDRGSYEQYF. For the CDR3, the DNA is TGTGCCAGCAGTAAGGGGGACAGGGGATCGTACGAGCAGTACTTC.